Each of the 19 T cell receptor beta chains below was sequenced from the same sample in a study of T cell repertoires in cytomegalovirus infection (dated by TCRdb to between 2018 and 2020). The antigens of these receptors remain unknown. Sequencing was performed on an Illumina HiSeq 1500. The public reads were run again by TCRdb, first through fastp at Q25 and then through MiXCR, and only productive beta chains were kept. One record per CDR3 amino acid sequence lists the most common genes and DNA. Here the sample has approximately 500,000 distinct CDR3 sequences; roughly a third occur a single time. Of the sample, roughly 15% is held by the ten largest clones. This specimen's treatment or condition label, interpreted: in vitro stimulation with specific CMV peptide epitopes to enrich CMV-specific T cells. The starting material was cultured PBMCs, obtained from culture after CMV antigen stimulation. These receptors were collected from a human donor in good health (CMV status not recorded). Some clones in this sample may be carry-over from other donors' samples.

The chain combines TRBV27 with TRBJ2-5; no definite D call. This CDR3 spans 15 amino acids. V was pared by 1 base and J by 1 base, with 10 bases between. Germline-derived CDR1 and CDR2 are MNHEY and SMNVEV (reference sequence). Here the CDR3 DNA reads TGTGCCAGCAGTTTATTTGCCTCGGCCCAAGAGACCCAGTACTTC. This codes for CASSLFASAQETQYF.

This clonotype occurred many times. The J gene is TRBJ1-3, the V gene TRBV20-1; D might be TRBD1 (5 bases). From germline, CDR1 is DFQATT and CDR2 SNEGSKA (reference sequence). Trimming removed 5 bases from V and 0 bases from J, with 8 bases in between. The CDR3 length is 13 residues. CDR3 residues: CSAGGSSGNTIYF. CDR3 in DNA: TGCAGTGCTGGGGGGAGCTCTGGAAACACCATATATTTT.

The chain combines TRBV30 with TRBJ1-6; 11 bases align to TRBD1. This CDR3 contains 15 residues. Germline values: CDR1 GTSNPN, CDR2 SVGIG (reference sequence). Trimming took 3 bases from V and 10 from J; bases not matched to a gene: 8. CDR3 sequence (DNA): TGTGCCTGGAGCGGAGGGACAGGGGGATGGTCACCCCTCCACTTT. Translation: CAWSGGTGGWSPLHF.

The chain employs TRBV6-6 and TRBJ1-1, with 7 bases matching TRBD1. CDR1 and CDR2 (germline): MNHNY, SVGAGI (reference sequence). Trimming at V came to 5 bases and at J to 7 bases, leaving 10 bases not matched to a gene. The CDR3 spans 14 residues. The CDR3 loop reads CASSQPETGFEAFF. Here the CDR3 DNA reads TGTGCCAGCAGTCAACCCGAGACAGGGTTTGAAGCTTTCTTT.

This chain joins TRBV28 and TRBJ2-3; TRBD1 might be the D (5 bases). Germline V gene sequence: CDR1 MDHEN, CDR2 SYDVKM. The CDR3 spans 14 residues. V dropped 5 bases and J dropped 1 base, with 10 bases sitting between them. In nucleotides, the CDR3 is TGTGCCAGCAGTCCCCCGACAGGCACAGATACGCAGTATTTT. Its translation: CASSPPTGTDTQYF.

This clonotype has more than one count but fewer than ten. The chain carries TRBV6-4 and TRBJ2-1; weak D call: TRBD1 (6 bases). The V and J ends lost 5 bases and 8 bases respectively, with 13 bases between them. The CDR3 extends over 13 amino acids. In germline, CDR1 is MRHNA, CDR2 SNTAGT. The CDR3 DNA reads TGTGCCAGCAGTAGTTCAGGGGTACATGAGCAGTTCTTC. It specifies CASSSSGVHEQFF.

In this sample, this clonotype turned up once. The chain employs TRBV28 and TRBJ2-5; D may be TRBD1 or TRBD2 (5 bases each). Germline V CDR1 and CDR2: MDHEN, SYDVKM. Trimming took 6 bases from V and 4 from J, leaving 12 bases between them. This CDR3 region has 13 residues. CDR3 bases: TGTGCCAGCAGGGGGCAGGGACCAGAGACCCAGTACTTC. Amino acid sequence: CASRGQGPETQYF. Full variable domain (missing parts from reference TRBV28 and TRBJ2-5): DVKVTQSSRYLVKRTGEKVFLECVQDMDHENMFWYRQDPGLGLRLIYFSYDVKMKEKGDIPEGYSVSREKKERFSLILESASTNQTSMYLCASRGQGPETQYFGPGTRLLVL.

The chain recombines TRBV20-1 with TRBJ2-1; TRBD2 agrees at 12 bases. V shed 4 bases and J 8 bases; nucleotides not matched to a gene: 9. CDR1 is DFQATT and CDR2 is SNEGSKA in the germline V gene (reference sequence). CDR3 length: 15 residues. CDR3 residues: CSATRLAGEGYEQFF. The CDR3 DNA reads as TGCAGTGCTACCAGACTAGCGGGAGAGGGCTATGAGCAGTTCTTC.

The chain joins TRBV20-1 to TRBJ2-3; D remains ambiguous. Germline CDR1 reads DFQATT; CDR2 reads SNEGSKA (reference sequence). With 3 bases removed from V and 4 bases from J, the gap between germline ends came to 5 bases. The CDR3 is made up of 11 amino acids. Here the CDR3 DNA reads TGCAGTGCTAGCCCCCCAGATACGCAGTATTTT. Its translation is CSASPPDTQYF.

J is TRBJ2-4 and V is TRBV23-1; possible D gene TRBD1, 6 bases. TRBV23-1 is recorded as an ORF, its role being uncertain. Between the trimmed V and J ends, which lost 6 bases and 0 bases, there was a span of 15 bases. The CDR3 extends over 16 amino acids. The CDR3 DNA is TGCGCCAGCAGCCCGGACAGTGCCTCAGCCAAAAACATTCAGTACTTC. Translated: CASSPDSASAKNIQYF.

This rearrangement joins TRBV24-1 to TRBJ2-7; no clear D gene. V dropped 9 bases and J dropped 4 bases, with 12 bases sitting between them. This CDR3 spans 12 amino acids. Germline V gives CDR1 KGHDR, CDR2 SFDVKD. CDR3: CATRRQDYEQYV. As DNA, the CDR3 is TGTGCCACCCGTCGACAAGATTACGAGCAGTACGTC.

This chain links TRBV7-2 with TRBJ1-2, with 9 bases identical to TRBD1. Germline CDR1 reads SGHTA; CDR2 reads FQGNSA. The CDR3 contains 16 residues. With 5 bases clipped from V and 6 bases from J, the junction kept 13 bases outside the gene matches. CDR3 region: CASSQFRDREEDGYTF. CDR3 DNA sequence: TGTGCCAGCAGCCAATTCCGGGACAGGGAGGAAGATGGCTACACCTTC.

This clonotype was found many times. The chain links TRBV18 to TRBJ2-5; D remains ambiguous. The CDR3 length is 12 residues. CDR1 and CDR2 from the germline V gene are KGHSH and LQKENI. Trimming left V 3 bases short and J 2 bases short, with 4 bases between. In nucleotides, the CDR3 is TGTGCCAGCTCACCCCTACAAGAGACCCAGTACTTC. This sequence encodes CASSPLQETQYF.

This clonotype has a handful of counts. V is TRBV28 and J is TRBJ1-2; D gene unclear. The germline V and J ends were trimmed by 6 bases and 4 bases, with 3 bases remaining between them. Germline V CDR1 and CDR2: MDHEN, SYDVKM. The CDR3 extends over 10 amino acids. The CDR3 is CASRLYGYTF. CDR3 DNA sequence: TGTGCCAGCAGGCTCTATGGCTACACCTTC.

This clonotype occurred a few times. The chain combines TRBV12-3 or TRBV12-4 with TRBJ1-2, with TRBD1 as a possible D gene (5 bases). This CDR3 has 18 amino acids. V shed 3 bases and J shed 0 bases, with 20 bases lying between them. Written as DNA, the CDR3 is TGTGCCAGCAGTTTTATGAGGCAGGGTTGGATAGCTAACTATGGCTACACCTTC. Amino acid sequence: CASSFMRQGWIANYGYTF.

This clonotype was recorded a few times. The rearrangement links TRBV6-6 to TRBJ2-7; 10 nucleotides agree with TRBD2. With V trimmed by 2 bases and J by 1 base, 5 bases remained unmatched. Germline CDR1 reads MNHNY; CDR2 reads SVGAGI (reference sequence). This CDR3 is built from 16 residues. Here the CDR3 DNA reads TGTGCCAGCAGTTACCCCTCTAGCGGGAGATCCTACGAGCAGTACTTC. Its translation is CASSYPSSGRSYEQYF.

This clonotype was found a few times. This sequence joins TRBV7-2 and TRBJ1-2; D remains unclear. The CDR3 length is 15 residues. Deletions cut 5 bases from V and 7 bases from J, with 20 bases between. CDR1 and CDR2 from the germline V gene are SGHTA and FQGNSA. CDR3 sequence reads: CASSQPPPLTAGYTF. CDR3 coding DNA: TGTGCCAGCAGCCAACCCCCCCCCCTGACTGCTGGCTACACCTTC. The full variable domain, in which reference TRBV7-2 and TRBJ1-2 provide the parts outside the CDR3, is GAGVSQSPSNKVTEKGKDVELRCDPISGHTALYWYRQSLGQGLEFLIYFQGNSAPDKSGLPSDRFSAERTGGSVSTLTIQRTQQEDSAVYLCASSQPPPLTAGYTFGSGTRLTVV.

The V gene is TRBV7-3, the J gene TRBJ2-3; D perhaps matches TRBD1 (6 bases). The CDR3 covers 15 residues. Germline V gene lookup returns CDR1 SGHTA and CDR2 FQGTGA. Deletions cut 0 bases from V and 4 bases from J, with 11 bases between. The CDR3 loop reads CASSLTGASPDTQYF. CDR3 DNA sequence: TGTGCCAGCAGCTTAACGGGGGCTAGCCCAGATACGCAGTATTTT.

This rearrangement joins TRBV7-3 to TRBJ2-7, with TRBD2 as a possible D gene (5 bases). The CDR3 consists of 15 residues. The ends were cut back, 2 bases at V and 0 bases at J, with 11 bases in the middle. Germline V gene lookup returns CDR1 SGHTA and CDR2 FQGTGA. The CDR3, as DNA: TGTGCCAGCAGCTTAGGTGGAGGTCTCTCCTACGAGCAGTACTTC. Residues: CASSLGGGLSYEQYF.